This T cell receptor beta chain was sequenced for a study of blood T cell repertoires in COVID-19. The CDR3 spans 17 residues. Germline V gene sequence: CDR1 SGHDN, CDR2 FVKESK. Trimming at V came to 3 bases and at J to 2 bases, leaving 8 bases not matched to a gene. This table comes from immunoSEQ multiplex PCR, and its TCRdb copy is limited to in-frame clones, with some not included. The sample holds some 250,000 clones, approximately 80% seen once. The chain links TRBV14 to TRBJ2-3; 10 positions agree with TRBD2. The sequenced sample was peripheral blood. This TCR was recovered from a man aged 55 to 70 with acute or convalescent COVID-19. The chain's CDR3 is CASSQRISGGFTDTQYF. The CDR3, as DNA: TGTGCCAGCAGCCAGCGGATTAGCGGGGGGTTCACAGATACGCAGTATTTT.